In this sample, the clone carrying this T cell receptor beta chain turned up many times. Its specificity is not known. Preparing the TCRbeta library involved the use of unique molecular identifiers. TCRdb ran MiXCR on the PCR reads and lists one entry per CDR3 protein. This table holds 200,000 or so distinct CDR3 sequences, roughly 7.1% found once. This entry is derived from a study of T-cell reconstitution after alpha-beta-depleted transplantation in children. General study points: Among T cells one year after transplant, newly produced cells accounted for most counts and diversity. Two months or so post-transplant, alpha-beta T cells reportedly derived from several hundred expanded graft clones.

The source is a boy aged 2 to 9 with acute lymphoblastic leukemia, due to receive a stem cell transplant. The starting material was PBMCs, obtained before TCRalphabeta/CD19-depleted stem cell transplant.

In DNA, the CDR3 is TGTGCCAGCAGTCCCACAGGTTACCCTGGGAATTCACCCCTCCACTTT. This sequence encodes CASSPTGYPGNSPLHF. V and J are TRBV12-3 or TRBV12-4 and TRBJ1-6, with D perhaps TRBD1 (5 bases). CDR3 length equals 16 residues. Trimming removed 5 bases from V and 7 bases from J, with 18 bases in between.